This T cell receptor (beta chain) is drawn from a study of blood T cells in healthy people across ages. Study observations and caveats: There was a strong correlation between TCR beta diversity and naive T cell percentage. When set beside aged donors, long-lived donors presented more naive CD4+ cells and higher diversity.

With a J-beta primer mix and a sample-barcoded 5' primer, a second PCR ran about 7 to 12 cycles. Each of the samples gave a minimum of 3 million paired-end reads that contained CDR3. TCRdb re-called the 5' RACE reads through MiXCR, storing one row per CDR3 protein. The data hold some 1.5 million distinct CDR3 sequences, with roughly 43% observed a single time. Donors gave roughly 10 milliliters of peripheral blood apiece. This clonotype has more than one count but fewer than ten. The antigen remains unidentified. The trim removed 0 bases at V and 2 bases at J, leaving 2 bases unmatched. Germline V gene lookup returns CDR1 MDHEN and CDR2 SYDVKM. This CDR3 spans 16 amino acids.

The V gene is TRBV28, the J gene TRBJ2-1; TRBD2 agrees at 9 bases. The sample consisted of blood. The receptor was isolated from a woman aged 18-29 years in good health. The CDR3 coding sequence is TGTGCCAGCAGTTTATGGTCTAGCGGGACCTACAATGAGCAGTTCTTC. Translated, it gives CASSLWSSGTYNEQFF. Filled out from reference TRBV28 and TRBJ2-1, the complete variable domain reads DVKVTQSSRYLVKRTGEKVFLECVQDMDHENMFWYRQDPGLGLRLIYFSYDVKMKEKGDIPEGYSVSREKKERFSLILESASTNQTSMYLCASSLWSSGTYNEQFFGPGTRLTVL.